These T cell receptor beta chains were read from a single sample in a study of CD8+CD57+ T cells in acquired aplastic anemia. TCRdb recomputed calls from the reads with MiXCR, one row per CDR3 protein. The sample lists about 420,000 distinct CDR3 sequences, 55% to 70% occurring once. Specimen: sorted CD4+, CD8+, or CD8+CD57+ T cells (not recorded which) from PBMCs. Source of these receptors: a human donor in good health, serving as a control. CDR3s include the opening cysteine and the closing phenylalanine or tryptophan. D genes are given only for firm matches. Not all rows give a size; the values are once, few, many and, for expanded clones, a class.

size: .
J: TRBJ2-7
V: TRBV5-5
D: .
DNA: TGTGCCAGCAGCCCTGGGGACAAGGAGTACGAGCAGTACTTC
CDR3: CASSPGDKEYEQYF

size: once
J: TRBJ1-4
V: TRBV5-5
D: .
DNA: TGTGCCAGCAGCTTACCCGGGGCGGGAGAAAAACTGTTTTTT
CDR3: CASSLPGAGEKLFF

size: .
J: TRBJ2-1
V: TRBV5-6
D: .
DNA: TGTGCCAGCAGACCGGACCTGACGCGGTATGAGCAGTTCTTC
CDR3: CASRPDLTRYEQFF

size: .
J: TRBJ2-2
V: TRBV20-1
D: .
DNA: TGCAGTGCCCTGGAAGACAGGAACACCGGGGAGCTGTTTTTT
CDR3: CSALEDRNTGELFF

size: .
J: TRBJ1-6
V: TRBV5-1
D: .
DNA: TGCGCCAGCAGCTTAGGAAAGAAATATGAGAATGGGTCACCCCTCCACTTT
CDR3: CASSLGKKYENGSPLHF

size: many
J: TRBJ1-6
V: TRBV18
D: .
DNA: TGTGCCAGCTCAGAGGGACGGGACAATTCACCCCTCCACTTT
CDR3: CASSEGRDNSPLHF

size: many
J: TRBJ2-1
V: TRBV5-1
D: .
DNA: TGCGCCAGCAGCTTGGAGGGGGGCTACAATGAGCAGTTCTTC
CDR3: CASSLEGGYNEQFF

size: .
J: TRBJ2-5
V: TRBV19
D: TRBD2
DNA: TGTGCCAGTAGTACCGAGACAGGGACTAGCGCCAACCAAGAGACCCAGTACTTC
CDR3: CASSTETGTSANQETQYF

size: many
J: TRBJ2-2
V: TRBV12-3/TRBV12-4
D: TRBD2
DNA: TGTGCCAGCAGGGATACTAGCGGGGGGTCGACCGGGGAGCTGTTTTTT
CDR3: CASRDTSGGSTGELFF

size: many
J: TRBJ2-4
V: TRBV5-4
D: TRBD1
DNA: TGTGCCAGCAGCTTCACTCTGGGACAGAACATTCAGTACTTC
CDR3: CASSFTLGQNIQYF

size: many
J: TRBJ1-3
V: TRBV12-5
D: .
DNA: TGTGCTAGTGGAGGGACAACTGGAAACACCATATATTTT
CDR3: CASGGTTGNTIYF

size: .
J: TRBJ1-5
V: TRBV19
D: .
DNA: TGCGCCAGTAGTCTTGACAGGACCGGGCCAGAGACGCAGCATTTT
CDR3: CASSLDRTGPETQHF

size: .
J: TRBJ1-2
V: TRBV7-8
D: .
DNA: TGTGCCAGCAGCTCGAACCGGGAGGGGTCATACGATCAGTACACCTTC
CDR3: CASSSNREGSYDQYTF

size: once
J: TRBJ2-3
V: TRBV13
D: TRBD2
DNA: TGTGCCAGCAGCCAATTGCGGGGACTAGCGGGGGGGCCTATCACAGATACGCAGTATTTT
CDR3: CASSQLRGLAGGPITDTQYF

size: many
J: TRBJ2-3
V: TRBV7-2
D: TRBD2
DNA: TGTGCCAGCAGCAACCGACTAGCGGGGGGGCCGAAAGATACGCAGTATTTT
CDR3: CASSNRLAGGPKDTQYF

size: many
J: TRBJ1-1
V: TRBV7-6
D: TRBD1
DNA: TGTGCCAGCAGCCCCAAACCGGGACAGGGTCGTCGCACTGAAGCTTTCTTT
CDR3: CASSPKPGQGRRTEAFF

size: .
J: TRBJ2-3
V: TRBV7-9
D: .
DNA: TGTGCCAGCAGCTTACTCGGACGTCGAGATTTCGAAGCTTTT
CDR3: CASSLLGRRDFEAF

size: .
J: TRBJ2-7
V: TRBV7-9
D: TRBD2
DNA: TGTGCCAGCAGCCTAAGTACTAGCGGACTAGTCTTC
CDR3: CASSLSTSGLVF